This T cell receptor (beta chain) is drawn from a study of cytomegalovirus exposure and HLA in healthy donors. About the research overall: Around 200 million T cells yielded 90 million to 130 million unique TCR beta sequences, as an earlier analysis found. Researchers found that approximately 80% of fewer than 450 genotyped donors fell within the Caucasian-associated ancestry cluster. The study's findings and limits: TCR beta chains numbering 150 to 200 were designated cytomegalovirus-associated.

About this clone: The antigen is unknown.

The CDR3 is made up of 10 amino acids. From germline, CDR1 is DFQATT and CDR2 SNEGSKA (reference sequence). Trimming took off 7 bases at V and 4 bases at J, with 7 bases between the two ends. Primers for the PCR totalled 60 Vbeta and 13 Jbeta. The table came from immunoSEQ multiplex PCR; TCRdb's copy has only in-frame clones and leaves some out. The data hold more than 80,000 clones, with roughly 61% observed a single time. Participants comprised healthy donors of bone marrow. Sequencing was done on a sample of PBMCs. The V and J genes are TRBV20-1 and TRBJ1-1; D is uncertain. This TCR was recovered from a woman between 40 and 50 years old in good health and CMV-seropositive. DNA of the CDR3: TGCAGTGATGGGAGCACTGAAGCTTTCTTT. Its translation: CSDGSTEAFF.